The clone carrying this TCR beta chain came up once. Antigen unknown. Trimming pared 5 bases from V and 4 bases from J, leaving 13 bases between. CDR3 length equals 14 residues. The germline V gene has CDR1 SGHDT and CDR2 YYEEEE. The table came from immunoSEQ multiplex PCR; TCRdb's copy has only in-frame clones and leaves some out. The sample includes 100,000 to 150,000 clones, 88% of them seen just once. The data derive from a study of T cell responses to AZD1222 COVID-19 vaccine. Study results and caveats: Spike-specific TCR breadth and depth both grew after two AZD1222 doses. In a largely white British group with more females than males, clonal diversity was possibly underestimated.

The sample in question was peripheral blood, obtained on day 0 of AZD1222 vaccination. The TCR was taken from an adult in good health. V gene TRBV5-6 combines with J gene TRBJ1-3; D remains ambiguous. The CDR3 is CASRSTTRGNTIYF. DNA of the CDR3: TGTGCCAGCAGGTCAACAACGAGAGGAAACACCATATATTTT.